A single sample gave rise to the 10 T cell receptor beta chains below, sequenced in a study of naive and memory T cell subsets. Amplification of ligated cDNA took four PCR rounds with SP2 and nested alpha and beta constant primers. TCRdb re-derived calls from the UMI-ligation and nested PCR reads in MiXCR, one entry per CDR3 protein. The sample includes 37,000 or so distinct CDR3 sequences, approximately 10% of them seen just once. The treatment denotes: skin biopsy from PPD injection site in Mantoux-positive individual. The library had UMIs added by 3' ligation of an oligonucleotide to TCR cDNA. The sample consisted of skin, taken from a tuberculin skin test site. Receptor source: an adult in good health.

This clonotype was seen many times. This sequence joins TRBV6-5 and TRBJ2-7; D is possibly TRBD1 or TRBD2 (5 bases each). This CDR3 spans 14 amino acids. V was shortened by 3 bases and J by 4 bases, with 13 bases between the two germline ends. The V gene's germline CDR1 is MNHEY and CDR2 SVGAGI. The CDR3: CASSYGGFGYEQYF. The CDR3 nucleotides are TGTGCCAGCAGTTATGGGGGATTCGGTTACGAGCAGTACTTC.

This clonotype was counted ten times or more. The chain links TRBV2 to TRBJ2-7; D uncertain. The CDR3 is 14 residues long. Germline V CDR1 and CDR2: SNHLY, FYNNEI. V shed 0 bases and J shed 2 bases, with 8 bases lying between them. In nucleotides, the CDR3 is TGTGCCAGCAGTGAAGCTAGGTCCCCCTACGAGCAGTACTTC. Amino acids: CASSEARSPYEQYF. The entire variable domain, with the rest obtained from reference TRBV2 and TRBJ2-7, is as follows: EPEVTQTPSHQVTQMGQEVILRCVPISNHLYFYWYRQILGQKVEFLVSFYNNEISEKSEIFDDQFSVERPDGSNFTLKIRSTKLEDSAMYFCASSEARSPYEQYFGPGTRLTVT.

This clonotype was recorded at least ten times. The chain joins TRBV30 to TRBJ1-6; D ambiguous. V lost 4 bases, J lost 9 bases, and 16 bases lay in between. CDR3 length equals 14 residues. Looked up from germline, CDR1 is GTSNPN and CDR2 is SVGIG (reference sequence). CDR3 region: CAWKDHVSGSPLHF. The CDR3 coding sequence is TGTGCCTGGAAAGATCATGTCAGTGGTTCACCCCTCCACTTT. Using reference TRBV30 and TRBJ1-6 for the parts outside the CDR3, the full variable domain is SQTIHQWPATLVQPVGSPLSLECTVEGTSNPNLYWYRQAAGRGLQLLFYSVGIGQISSEVPQNLSASRPQDRQFILSSKKLLLSDSGFYLCAWKDHVSGSPLHFGNGTRLTVT.

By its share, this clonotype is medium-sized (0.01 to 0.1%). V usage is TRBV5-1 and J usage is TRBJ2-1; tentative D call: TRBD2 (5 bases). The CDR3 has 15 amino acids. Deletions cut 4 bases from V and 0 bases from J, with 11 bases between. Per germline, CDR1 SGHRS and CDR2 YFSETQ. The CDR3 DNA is TGCGCCAGCAGCCCGACGGGGAGCTCCTACAATGAGCAGTTCTTC. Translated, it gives CASSPTGSSYNEQFF.

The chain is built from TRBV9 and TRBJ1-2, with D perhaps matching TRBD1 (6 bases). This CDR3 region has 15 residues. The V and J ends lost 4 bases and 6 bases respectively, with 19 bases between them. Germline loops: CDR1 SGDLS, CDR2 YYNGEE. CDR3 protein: CASSKHREGADGYTF. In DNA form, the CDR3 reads TGTGCCAGCAGCAAACACAGGGAAGGGGCTGATGGCTACACCTTC.

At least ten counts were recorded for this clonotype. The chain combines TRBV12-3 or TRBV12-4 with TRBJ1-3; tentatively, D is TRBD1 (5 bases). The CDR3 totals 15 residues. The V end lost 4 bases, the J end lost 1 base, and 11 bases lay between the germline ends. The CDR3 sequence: CASSCQGVSGNTIYF. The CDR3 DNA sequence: TGTGCCAGCAGTTGCCAGGGCGTTTCTGGAAACACCATATATTTT.

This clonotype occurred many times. The CDR3 reads CASSQTENTGELFF. CDR3 sequence (DNA): TGTGCCAGCAGCCAAACAGAAAACACCGGGGAGCTGTTTTTT. This rearrangement joins TRBV7-9 to TRBJ2-2; the D is unclear. This CDR3 has 14 amino acids. V gave up 5 bases and J gave up 2 bases, with 9 bases separating them. Per germline, CDR1 SEHNR and CDR2 FQNEAQ (reference sequence).

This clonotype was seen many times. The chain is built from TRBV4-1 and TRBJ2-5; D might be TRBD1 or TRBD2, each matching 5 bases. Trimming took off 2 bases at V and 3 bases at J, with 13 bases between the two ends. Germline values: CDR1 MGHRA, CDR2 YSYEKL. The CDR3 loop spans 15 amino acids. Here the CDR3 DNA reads TGCGCCAGCAGCCAAAGCAAACTAGGGGAAGAGACCCAGTACTTC. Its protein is CASSQSKLGEETQYF.

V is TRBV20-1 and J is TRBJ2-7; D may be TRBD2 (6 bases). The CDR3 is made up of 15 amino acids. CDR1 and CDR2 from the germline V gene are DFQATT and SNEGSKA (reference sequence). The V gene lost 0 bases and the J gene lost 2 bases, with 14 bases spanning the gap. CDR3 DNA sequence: TGCAGTGCTAGAGATAGCAGGGAGGCAGCCTACGAGCAGTACTTC. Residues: CSARDSREAAYEQYF.

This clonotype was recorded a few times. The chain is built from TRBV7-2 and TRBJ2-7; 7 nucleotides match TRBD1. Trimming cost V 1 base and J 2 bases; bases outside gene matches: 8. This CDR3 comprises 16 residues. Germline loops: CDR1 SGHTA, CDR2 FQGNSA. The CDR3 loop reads CASSLGLNRGTYEQYF. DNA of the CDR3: TGTGCCAGCAGCTTAGGGTTGAACAGGGGAACCTACGAGCAGTACTTC.